The rows below give T cell receptor beta chains drawn from one sample of a study of T cell responses to AZD1222 COVID-19 vaccine. TCRdb's copy holds only in-frame clones and misses some; the assay was immunoSEQ multiplex PCR. The sample carries 180,000 or so clones, over 80% recorded once. This specimen consisted of peripheral blood, obtained 28 days after the second dose of the MenACWY control vaccine. The receptors here all came from an adult who received the MenACWY meningococcal vaccine as a control. Each CDR3 is given with its conserved first and last residue. A D gene is named only where the DNA matches it firmly. A row's size may be missing; if present it is once, few, many or a size class.

>TRBV3-1/TRBV3-2|NA|TRBJ1-1|NA
CASSEGPEAFF
TGTGCCAGCAGTGAGGGCCCTGAAGCTTTCTTT
>TRBV7-2|NA|TRBJ2-3|TRBD1
CASSPRTGGDTQYF
TGTGCCAGCAGCCCCAGGACAGGGGGCGATACGCAGTATTTT
>TRBV27|once|TRBJ1-4|TRBD1
CASSLRGQSNEKLFF
TGTGCCAGCAGTTTACGGGGACAGAGCAATGAAAAACTGTTTTTT
>TRBV4-3|NA|TRBJ2-5|NA
CASSPVDGETQYF
TGCGCCAGCAGCCCAGTGGATGGGGAGACCCAGTACTTC
>TRBV6-5|NA|TRBJ2-7|NA
CASSYSSGTFEQYF
TGTGCCAGCAGTTACTCATCCGGGACCTTCGAGCAGTACTTC
>TRBV7-9|NA|TRBJ2-7|NA
CASSPSGAAYEQYF
TGTGCCAGCAGCCCCTCCGGGGCCGCCTACGAGCAGTACTTC
>TRBV14|NA|TRBJ1-1|NA
CASSQQVNTEAFF
TGTGCCAGCAGCCAACAGGTGAACACTGAAGCTTTCTTT
>TRBV7-6|NA|TRBJ2-1|NA
CASSRGPAESSYNEQFF
TGTGCCAGCAGCCGAGGGCCGGCGGAGAGCTCCTACAATGAGCAGTTCTTC
>TRBV3-1/TRBV3-2|NA|TRBJ2-1|TRBD2
CASSRSGSNNEQFF
TGTGCCAGCAGCCGTAGCGGGAGTAACAATGAGCAGTTCTTC
>TRBV7-3|once|TRBJ1-2|TRBD1
CASSLGTGGNYGYTF
TGTGCCAGCAGCTTAGGGACAGGGGGGAACTATGGCTACACCTTC
>TRBV5-1|once|TRBJ1-1|NA
CASSLALDSLKNTEAFF
TGCGCCAGCAGCTTGGCCTTGGACAGTCTGAAGAACACTGAAGCTTTCTTT
>TRBV30|few|TRBJ1-1|NA
CAWSRWTEITEAFF
TGTGCCTGGAGTAGATGGACAGAAATCACTGAAGCTTTCTTT
>TRBV7-9|NA|TRBJ1-2|NA
CASSLIGGNYGYTF
TGTGCCAGCAGCTTAATAGGCGGAAACTATGGCTACACCTTC
>TRBV6-2/TRBV6-3|NA|TRBJ1-2|NA
CASGPRRGFNYGYTF
TGTGCCAGCGGCCCTCGGAGGGGGTTTAACTATGGCTACACCTTC
>TRBV3-1/TRBV3-2|NA|TRBJ1-1|NA
CASSPGRMNTEAFF
TGTGCCAGCAGCCCGGGACGGATGAACACTGAAGCTTTCTTT
>TRBV7-2|NA|TRBJ1-1|NA
CASSLFGVSTEAFF
TGTGCCAGCAGCTTATTTGGCGTCTCAACTGAAGCTTTCTTT
>TRBV6-1|NA|TRBJ2-7|TRBD1
CASSEAGTGAYEQYF
TGTGCCAGCAGTGAAGCCGGGACAGGTGCCTACGAGCAGTACTTC
>TRBV4-3|NA|TRBJ2-5|NA
CASSQEYPSAYQETQYF
TGCGCCAGCAGCCAAGAGTATCCTAGCGCCTACCAAGAGACCCAGTACTTC
>TRBV6-4|NA|TRBJ2-3|TRBD2
CASRDSGGSTDTQYF
TGTGCCAGCAGGGATAGCGGGGGCAGCACAGATACGCAGTATTTT
>TRBV7-7|NA|TRBJ2-2|TRBD2
CASRMRVPGLAGENTGELFF
TGTGCCAGCAGGATGAGAGTGCCAGGACTAGCGGGAGAGAACACCGGGGAGCTGTTTTTT
>TRBV19|NA|TRBJ2-5|NA
CASSVGVVQETQYF
TGTGCCAGTAGTGTGGGGGTTGTCCAAGAGACCCAGTACTTC
>TRBV5-4|NA|TRBJ1-4|TRBD1
CASSLTGANEKLFF
TGTGCCAGCAGCCTGACAGGGGCTAATGAAAAACTGTTTTTT
>TRBV4-3|NA|TRBJ2-4|NA
CASSQDWIAFAKNIQYF
TGCGCCAGCAGCCAAGATTGGATAGCGTTTGCCAAAAACATTCAGTACTTC
>TRBV28|NA|TRBJ1-1|NA
CASIPSGGRGGTEAFF
TGTGCCAGCATCCCAAGTGGGGGGCGAGGGGGCACTGAAGCTTTCTTT
>TRBV28|few|TRBJ2-2|NA
CASSSPGGVGELFF
TGTGCCAGCAGTTCGCCCGGGGGTGTCGGGGAGCTGTTTTTT
>TRBV7-2|NA|TRBJ2-2|TRBD2
CASTLSSGNTGELFF
TGTGCCAGCACCCTGTCTAGCGGTAACACCGGGGAGCTGTTTTTT
>TRBV7-8|NA|TRBJ1-2|NA
CASSLGRNYGYTF
TGTGCCAGCAGCTTGGGGAGGAACTATGGCTACACCTTC
>TRBV7-3|NA|TRBJ2-7|NA
CASSLAGSTYEQYF
TGTGCCAGCAGCTTAGCAGGATCAACCTACGAGCAGTACTTC
>TRBV19|NA|TRBJ2-2|TRBD2
CASNSAGAVPGELFF
TGTGCCAGTAACTCGGCGGGAGCCGTCCCCGGGGAGCTGTTTTTT
>TRBV19|NA|TRBJ2-7|NA
CATTPLGGYEQYF
TGTGCCACGACCCCGCTCGGGGGATACGAGCAGTACTTC
>TRBV10-3|NA|TRBJ1-5|NA
CAISPSNQPQHF
TGTGCCATCAGTCCTAGCAATCAGCCCCAGCATTTT
>TRBV27|NA|TRBJ1-4|NA
CASSPGAGREKLFF
TGTGCCAGCAGCCCTGGGGCCGGGAGGGAAAAACTGTTTTTT
>TRBV6-5|NA|TRBJ2-2|NA
CASSFGGNTGELFF
TGTGCCAGCAGTTTCGGGGGGAACACCGGGGAGCTGTTTTTT
>TRBV27|NA|TRBJ1-1|TRBD1
CASRPRPGQGIEAFF
TGTGCCAGCAGACCCCGGCCGGGACAGGGGATTGAAGCTTTCTTT
>TRBV19|NA|TRBJ2-1|TRBD2
CASSPQTSGAYNEQFF
TGTGCCAGTAGTCCTCAAACTAGCGGGGCGTACAATGAGCAGTTCTTC
>TRBV6-5|NA|TRBJ1-1|NA
CASSSIRAFF
TGTGCCAGCAGCTCAATCCGGGCTTTCTTT
>TRBV7-9|NA|TRBJ1-6|NA
CASSSIGPNNNSPLHF
TGTGCCAGCAGCTCTATAGGACCTAATAATAATTCACCCCTCCACTTT